This paragraph reports one TCR beta chain. This clone is a singleton in its sample. What antigen it recognizes has not been identified. Per-nucleotide qualities are absent, and no much larger clonotype sits a single base away. V is pared back by 7 bases and J by 0 bases, with 14 bases lying between the germline termini. From the cysteine through the phenylalanine, the CDR3 covers 15 amino acids. The retained sequence is limited to the CDR3, 45 bases, with the frame set at the first base. CDR1 and CDR2 are drawn from the germline V gene: SNHLY, FYNNEI. This sample was included in a study of cytomegalovirus exposure and HLA in healthy donors listed by TCRdb under 2017. Notes on the research overall: An earlier analysis of fewer than 750 of the donors reported about 280 Gb of sequence data and 117 million unique TCR beta sequences obtained from about 179 million T cells. An early release covering over 500 HLA-typed donors comprised roughly 300 gigabases of sequencing data and roughly 85 million unique TCR sequences. The genetic ancestry cluster associated with self-reported Caucasian donors included 65% to 90% of the approximately 410 genotyped donors. The study aimed to test whether signatures of past pathogen exposure could be identified by cataloging public T cell receptors. Using immunosequencing, the study profiled T cell repertoires from 550 to 750 subjects and related those repertoires to cytomegalovirus serostatus. Besides the first cohort of 666 subjects, a separate validation cohort made up of some 110 different subjects was used. To predict cytomegalovirus infection status, the study brought together high-throughput TCR immunosequencing, statistical association of individual TCRs with disease status, and machine learning. A later analysis re-analyzed previously published TCR beta repertoires from roughly 600 donors and added high-resolution HLA genotyping to study TCR occurrence patterns. In the later analysis, no new phenotypic data were used to find candidate immune exposures; instead, reliance was placed on TCR beta sequences and their occurrence across donors. An earlier analysis of 587 of the donors used high-throughput TCR beta sequencing to judge whether each TCR beta V gene segment behaved as functional or pseudogenic. Donor age, sex, ethnicity and CMV serostatus were compiled alongside the repertoire data. In a later genetic analysis, genome-wide SNP genotypes for about 55% of the roughly 700 donors were used, and that subset was treated as a discovery cohort. All discovery cohort repertoires had been generated using a single sequencing platform. Class I and class II HLA loci were covered by the typing at four-digit resolution. Typing coverage differed by locus: A, B, C, DRB1 and DQB1 were typed in roughly 629-640 donors, DQA1 in 500 to 550, DPA1 in roughly 590, and DPB1 in 450 to 480. A few DR-DQ haplotypes were treated as single units for association and clustering because of strong linkage in the cohort. Among 300 to 500 genotyped donors of the cohort, an average of around 250,000 unique TCR beta nucleotide sequences was sequenced per donor, of which 15% to 20% were non-productive. Broader findings and caveats from the paper: A few of the identified cytomegalovirus-associated TCR beta chains were confirmed in vitro to be specific for cytomegalovirus antigens. CMV serostatus was the only immune exposure information available for the cohort. A later analysis reported that several top co-occurrence clusters appeared linked to parvovirus B19, influenza, CMV and Epstein-Barr virus. Because some donors lacked HLA typing at each locus, the association tests relied only on the typed subset. In a later genetic analysis, fewer N-insertions in productive TCRs were reported among donors in an Asian-associated ancestry cluster than the roughly 640-donor mean. The 87-base-pair reads could not distinguish some IMGT-functional V segments, including TRBV6-2 and TRBV6-3, so those segments were excluded. According to the authors, the approach could potentially be generalized to other disease states and immunological phenotypes. A later analysis associated about 18,000 TCR beta sequences with specific HLA alleles at a false discovery rate of 0.05. A group of highly shared sequence variants was considered likely to be a technical artifact of the sequencing pipeline. Roughly uniform sequencing depth across donors was assumed in presence/absence analyses, although this assumption may not hold. In the study, 164 TCR beta chains were listed as associated with cytomegalovirus. A later analysis found that TCR association rates varied across HLA loci, with DRB1 alleles showing the most associated TCRs and HLA-C alleles the fewest. A further reported finding was that TCR beta sequences accurately predicted the HLA-A and HLA-B alleles for most subjects in the first cohort. When HLA alleles, especially DR and DQ, strongly co-occurred, attributing TCR associations to individual alleles was difficult. In a later analysis, most CMV-associated TCR beta chains were found to appear HLA-restricted, with HLA associations seemingly driven largely by CMV exposure. Compared with equally common non-associated chains, HLA-associated TCR beta chains in a later analysis were more clonally expanded and had lower generation probabilities. Approximately 18 rarely observed V segments, including chromosome 9 orphons, were excluded from the earlier analysis of some 590 of the donors because counts were too low. An earlier analysis of approximately 540 of the donors showed that most TCR beta V segments appeared in productive rearrangements either about 90% or about 30% of the time, which broadly matched IMGT annotations. Across donors, most TCR sequences were observed very rarely, whereas some public TCRs were present in many individuals. In a later genetic analysis, a missense DCLRE1C variant was associated with V-gene and J-gene trimming of TCR beta chains, and the association was replicated in an independent cohort. Linkage disequilibrium might explain the correlated functional status among segregating V segments, but an unknown experimental factor could not be ruled out. This cohort had only TCR beta chains sequenced, and the lack of alpha or paired-chain data limited which features could be detected. Cytomegalovirus status was reported to be diagnosed by the classifier with high specificity and sensitivity in both the original and validation cohorts.

The library was generated by the immunoSEQ multiplex PCR assay. A mixture of 60 forward primers for TCR Vbeta segments and 13 reverse primers for TCR Jbeta segments was used in the multiplex PCR. A multiplex PCR assay on genomic DNA amplified the CDR3 region of rearranged TCR beta genes. Amplified TCR beta libraries were sequenced as 87-base-pair reads on the Illumina HiSeq System. As for the authors' bioinformatics: Across the 600 to 700 repertoires, a later analysis counted around 80 million unique TCR beta chains, about 10 million of which were shared by at least two donors. To remove PCR and sequencing errors, raw reads were error-corrected and collapsed into unique sequences using a nearest-neighbor algorithm that merged closely related sequences. CDR3 sequences were aligned to IMGT reference sequences to assign V, D and J gene segments. For a sequence to be retained, at least a six-nucleotide match to both a V gene segment and a J gene segment was required. Rearrangements were called productive when the CDR3 lacked stop codons and stayed in frame with V and J; all others were non-productive. Following IMGT convention, CDR3 was defined as the stretch from the second conserved V-encoded cysteine to the conserved J-encoded phenylalanine. The earlier analysis of some 550 of the donors excluded any sequence lacking an unambiguous match to a single V gene segment. In an earlier analysis of some 590 of the donors, a V segment was called functional when productive rearrangements were above 56.7%, and segregating when the standard deviation between donors exceeded 5%. A statistical classification framework was built to diagnose cytomegalovirus status from the catalog of TCR beta chain sequences. In a later analysis, TCR nucleotide sequences were compared against IMGT/GENE-DB human TR gene sequences so that V and J genes could be assigned. The TCRdist pipeline was used in a later analysis to assign CDR3 sequences and most-parsimonious VDJ recombination scenarios. In a later analysis, every TCR beta chain was defined by the combination of its CDR3 amino acid sequence and its V-gene family, and reads without a unique V-gene family were dropped. As a way to deal with suspected cross-contamination and a sequencing artifact, a later analysis dropped nearly 600 nucleotide sequences that were highly shared and had low generation probability. A later analysis calculated a clonal expansion index for each public chain from normalized within-repertoire ranks of inferred template counts. In a later analysis, generation probabilities were computed using a VDJ recombination model fitted to out-of-frame rearrangements, and the results were checked against IGoR. In a later analysis, hypergeometric tests were used to score TCR-TCR, TCR-HLA and TCR-CMV co-occurrence, with a repertoire-size bias correction applied to TCR pairs. False discovery rates were estimated in a later analysis by permuting HLA or CMV assignments 20 times. In a later analysis, co-occurring TCRs were grouped with DBSCAN, and TCRdist sequence similarity was added when clustering was performed within HLA-allele-positive subsets. Co-occurrence clustering excluded repertoires with fewer than 30,000 or more than 120,000 public chains, plus five with anomalous nucleotide sharing. TCRdb took over this immuneACCESS table, retaining in-frame rearrangements with V and J assigned. Such tables are incomplete; in checked studies, under half of the missing clones stem from an unresolved V gene, and the remainder is unexplained. V and J calls and clone size are copied from that table; D and trimming were computed from the DNA. The sample table contains over 120,000 clones; only one count was recorded for approximately 74% of them. The ten largest clones take up about 4.3% of the sample.

In total, just over 650 healthy bone marrow donors made up the cohort. At the time of sampling, every cohort member was nominally healthy, though immune exposures that went unrecorded were likely present. The donor was CMV seropositive and belonged to the group of some 290 seropositive cohort members. A peripheral blood sample was provided by each donor, and peripheral blood mononuclear cells were used for TCR beta sequencing. The Qiagen DNeasy Blood Extraction Kit was used to extract genomic DNA from the blood cell samples. Sequenced: PBMCs. The chain uses TRBV2 and TRBJ2-3; TRBD1 is a possible D gene, resting on 7 matching bases. The clonotype comes from a man aged 18 to 30 in good health and CMV-seropositive. The CDR3 protein is CASTLQGTSTDTQYF. The DNA reads as follows: TGTGCCAGCACCCTACAGGGGACTAGCACAGATACGCAGTATTTT.